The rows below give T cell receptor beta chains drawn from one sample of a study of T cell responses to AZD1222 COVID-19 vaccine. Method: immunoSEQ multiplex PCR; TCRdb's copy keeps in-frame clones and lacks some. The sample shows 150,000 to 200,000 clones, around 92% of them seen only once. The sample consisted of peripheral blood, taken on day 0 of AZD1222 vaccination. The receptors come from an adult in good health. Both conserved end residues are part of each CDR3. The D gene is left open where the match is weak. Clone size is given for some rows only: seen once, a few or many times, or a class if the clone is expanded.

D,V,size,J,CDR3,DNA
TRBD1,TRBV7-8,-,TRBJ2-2,CASRLGTENTGELFF,TGTGCCAGCCGCCTAGGGACAGAGAACACCGGGGAGCTGTTTTTT
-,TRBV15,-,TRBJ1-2,CATSREVGGRAYGYTF,TGTGCCACCAGCAGAGAGGTTGGGGGGCGAGCCTATGGCTACACCTTC
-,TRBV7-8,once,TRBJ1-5,CASSLEVVNSNQPQHF,TGTGCCAGCAGCTTAGAAGTCGTAAATAGCAATCAGCCCCAGCATTTT
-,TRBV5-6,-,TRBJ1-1,CASSLYAEAFF,TGTGCCAGCAGCCTGTACGCTGAAGCTTTCTTT
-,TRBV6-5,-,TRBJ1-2,CASRGPTDNYGYTF,TGTGCCAGCAGAGGACCGACAGATAACTATGGCTACACCTTC
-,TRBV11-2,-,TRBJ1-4,CASSYLRGTNEKLFF,TGTGCCAGCAGCTACCTCCGAGGGACTAATGAAAAACTGTTTTTT
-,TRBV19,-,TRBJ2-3,CASSIWSGPSTDTQYF,TGTGCCAGTAGTATCTGGAGCGGTCCTAGCACAGATACGCAGTATTTT
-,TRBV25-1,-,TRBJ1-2,CASSEYWTVRDGYTF,TGTGCCAGCAGTGAATATTGGACAGTCAGGGATGGCTACACCTTC
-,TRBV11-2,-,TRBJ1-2,CASSLSKGNYGYTF,TGTGCCAGCAGCTTATCTAAGGGAAACTATGGCTACACCTTC
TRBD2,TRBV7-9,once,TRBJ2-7,CASSGGGFAYEQYF,TGTGCCAGCAGCGGGGGAGGGTTCGCCTACGAGCAGTACTTC
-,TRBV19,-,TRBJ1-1,CASSAVLTEAFF,TGTGCCAGTAGTGCGGTCCTTACTGAAGCTTTCTTT
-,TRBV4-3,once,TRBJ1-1,CASSQDMLNTEAFF,TGCGCCAGCAGCCAAGATATGTTGAACACTGAAGCTTTCTTT
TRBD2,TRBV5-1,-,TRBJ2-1,CASSTNSGRGYNEQFF,TGCGCCAGCAGCACAAACAGCGGGAGAGGCTACAATGAGCAGTTCTTC
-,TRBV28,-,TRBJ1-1,CASSLGPIDPNTEAFF,TGTGCCAGCAGTTTAGGGCCGATAGACCCGAACACTGAAGCTTTCTTT
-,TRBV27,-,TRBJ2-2,CASLGTLSNTGELFF,TGTGCCAGCCTGGGGACCCTATCAAACACCGGGGAGCTGTTTTTT
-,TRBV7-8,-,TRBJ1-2,CASSLVGRAETNYGYTF,TGTGCCAGCAGCTTAGTGGGGCGGGCAGAAACTAACTATGGCTACACCTTC
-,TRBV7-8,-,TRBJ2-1,CASSLVGRNNEQFF,TGTGCCAGCAGCTTAGTTGGTCGTAACAATGAGCAGTTCTTC
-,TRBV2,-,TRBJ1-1,CASSEGGPSTEAFF,TGTGCCAGCAGTGAAGGGGGGCCAAGCACTGAAGCTTTCTTT
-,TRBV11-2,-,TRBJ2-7,CASSLEQFYEQYF,TGTGCCAGCAGCTTAGAACAGTTCTACGAGCAGTACTTC
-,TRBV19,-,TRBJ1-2,CASSIHDGYTF,TGTGCCAGTAGTATTCATGATGGCTACACCTTC
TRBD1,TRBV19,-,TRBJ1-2,CASSGQVLNYGYTF,TGTGCCAGTAGTGGACAGGTCCTTAACTATGGCTACACCTTC
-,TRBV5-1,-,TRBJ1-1,CASSPEGEMGNTEAFF,TGCGCCAGCAGCCCGGAGGGGGAGATGGGGAACACTGAAGCTTTCTTT